The clone carrying this T cell receptor (beta chain) was observed once. These data originate in a study of blood T cell repertoires in COVID-19. Using immunoSEQ multiplex PCR, the repertoire was profiled, and TCRdb retains in-frame clones only, with some absent. Of 65,000 or so clones listed, around 87% are singletons. V lost 5 bases to trimming and J lost 6 bases; unmatched junction nucleotides: 7. This CDR3 region has 13 residues. Input material: peripheral blood. The sequence came from a human donor with acute or convalescent COVID-19. The donor label of this sample is uncertain. This rearrangement joins TRBV12-3 or TRBV12-4 to TRBJ2-7; TRBD2 agrees at 7 bases. The CDR3 region has the DNA TGTGCCAGCAGTCGGGGGGAGGGTTCCGAGCAGTACGTC. This sequence encodes CASSRGEGSEQYV.